Detailed here is one TCR beta chain. What it binds is not known. Patients with autoimmune history or systemic immunosuppression were excluded. Blood samples were obtained at baseline, cycle 4 day 1, and cycle 7 day 1. The data were obtained in a study of OX40 agonist ivuxolimab in advanced cancers. On the study more broadly: Past anti-PD-1, anti-PD-L1 or anti-CTLA-4 therapy was accepted, and 40% to 45% had received some. Overall study findings and caveats: On average, a greater number of expanded clones characterised CD8+ T cells relative to CD4+.

CDR3 length: 13 residues. The V gene's germline CDR1 is LNHDA and CDR2 SQIVND (reference sequence). The V gene lost 6 bases and the J gene lost 2 bases, with 11 bases spanning the gap. The assay was immunoSEQ multiplex PCR, and TCRdb's table has in-frame clones only and misses some. The table includes 70,000 to 95,000 clones, approximately 93% detected once. The clonotype was recovered from an adult with an advanced solid tumor such as melanoma, head and neck, liver or kidney cancer. The sequencing used CD4+ or CD8+ T cells sorted from blood, collected in a trial of the OX40 agonist ivuxolimab. This chain joins TRBV19 and TRBJ2-7, with unresolved D. CDR3 residues: CASSVGVPYEQYF. The CDR3 DNA follows: TGTGCCAGTAGCGTTGGTGTTCCCTACGAGCAGTACTTC.